One T cell receptor (beta chain) is described in this entry. Recruits, aged about 18 to 95 years, lived in 25 or so US areas. Cohort 3 donors counted as recovered after two negative PCRs, clearance, or resolved symptoms. The record originates from a study of blood T cell repertoires in COVID-19. Turning to the study itself: The cDNA or gDNA used as material had been derived from T cells, B-cell-depleted T cells, or PBMCs.

The germline V gene encodes CDR1 SGHVS and CDR2 FNYEAQ. The V segment lost 1 base and the J segment 7 bases; nucleotides outside the gene matches: 8. The CDR3 contains 16 residues. Per the original methods: Amplification of reference gene primers was used by the study to estimate nucleated cell counts. Data came from immunoSEQ multiplex PCR; TCRdb stores just in-frame clones and leaves some out. V and J calls and clone size are given by that table; D and trimming were obtained from the DNA. This sample has roughly 330,000 clones; 87% occur once, and the top ten carry under 6.5%. The chain recombines TRBV7-6 with TRBJ2-1, with TRBD1 matching over 9 bases. The material sequenced was PBMCs or T cells enriched from blood (not recorded which). The sequence derives from a woman between 25 and 40 years old who had recovered from COVID-19. The chain's CDR3 is CASSLVGGQGKNEQFF. DNA of the CDR3: TGTGCCAGCAGCTTAGTGGGGGGACAGGGAAAGAATGAGCAGTTCTTC. Based on the CDR3 plus reference TRBV7-6 and TRBJ2-1, the full variable domain is GAGVSQSPRYKVTKRGQDVALRCDPISGHVSLYWYRQALGQGPEFLTYFNYEAQQDKSGLPNDRFSAERPEGSISTLTIQRTEQRDSAMYRCASSLVGGQGKNEQFFGPGTRLTVL.